The sequence of this TCR beta chain was determined in a study of blood T cell repertoires in COVID-19. In the study overall: There were acute and convalescent COVID-19 samples, and they came from the United States, Italy and Spain. Sources were T cells, B-cell-depleted T cells, or PBMCs; the material itself was cDNA or gDNA.

V dropped 2 bases and J dropped 2; count of bases not matched to a gene: 3. Germline V gene data show CDR1 as SGHTA and CDR2 as FQGNSA. The CDR3 is 14 residues long. Original processing notes: Using reference gene primer amplification, nucleated cell counts were estimated. The data were produced by immunoSEQ multiplex PCR, yet TCRdb's version contains in-frame clones alone and is incomplete. Clone size and V and J calls were adopted from that table, with D and trimming inferred from the DNA. The data hold about 200,000 clones, with 80% to 90% observed a single time. The sample taken for sequencing was peripheral blood. The chain has TRBV7-2 and TRBJ2-7, with 7 nucleotides matching TRBD1. The origin of this receptor is a woman at least 80 years old with acute or convalescent COVID-19. As DNA, the CDR3 is TGTGCCAGCAGCTTACAGGGGGACACCTACGAGCAGTACTTC. Protein sequence: CASSLQGDTYEQYF.